The 26 T cell receptor beta chains listed next were all sequenced from one sample in a study of blood T cell repertoires in COVID-19. The repertoire was sequenced with immunoSEQ multiplex PCR; TCRdb's copy has only in-frame clones and lacks some. The sample gives fewer than 300,000 clones, roughly 85% of which show up once; about 5.1% is in the top ten. The sample taken for sequencing was peripheral blood. Receptor source: a man aged 50-59 years with active or convalescent COVID-19.

This chain links TRBV18 with TRBJ1-2; D is possibly TRBD1 (5 bases). In germline, CDR1 is KGHSH, CDR2 LQKENI. The CDR3 has 16 amino acids. Trimming stripped 4 bases from V and 1 base from J, with 16 bases between. The CDR3 nucleotides read TGTGCCAGCTCACGAGGGACTTCCAGAAATAACTATGGCTACACCTTC. Translation: CASSRGTSRNNYGYTF.

V is TRBV2 and J is TRBJ2-1, with TRBD1 matching over 8 bases. Trimming removed 7 bases from V and 5 bases from J; junction bases left unmatched: 16. From germline, CDR1 is SNHLY and CDR2 FYNNEI. The CDR3 is 17 residues long. The CDR3 region is CASIPGDLDRDNNEQFF. As DNA, the CDR3 is TGTGCCAGCATACCTGGAGACTTGGACAGGGACAACAATGAGCAGTTCTTC.

V gene TRBV5-1 combines with J gene TRBJ2-7, with 11 bases fitting TRBD2. J gave up 2 bases and V 4 bases, and 17 bases lay outside the gene matches. The germline V gene has CDR1 SGHRS and CDR2 YFSETQ. The CDR3 has 19 amino acids. The CDR3 nucleotides are TGCGCCAGCAGCCCTCGGGGTAGCGGGAGGGATTTCGACACCTACGAGCAGTACTTC. It yields the protein CASSPRGSGRDFDTYEQYF.

The gene calls are TRBV7-8 and TRBJ1-5; no firm D call. Deletions cut 0 bases from V and 0 bases from J, with 9 bases between. The germline V gene encodes CDR1 SGHVS and CDR2 FQNEAQ. This CDR3 is 16 amino acids long. The CDR3 here is CASSLARAYSNQPQHF. The CDR3 coding sequence is TGTGCCAGCAGCTTAGCGCGGGCGTATAGCAATCAGCCCCAGCATTTT.

The chain employs TRBV18 and TRBJ2-2, with 7 bases lining up with TRBD1. Germline V CDR1 and CDR2: KGHSH, LQKENI. V shed 0 bases and J 1 base; nucleotides not matched to a gene: 2. The CDR3 runs 16 residues. CDR3 protein: CASSPPGGLNTGELFF. DNA for the CDR3: TGTGCCAGCTCACCACCAGGGGGCCTGAACACCGGGGAGCTGTTTTTT.

The rearrangement links TRBV5-1 to TRBJ2-5; D is ambiguous. From germline, CDR1 is SGHRS and CDR2 YFSETQ. The germline V and J ends were trimmed by 0 bases and 2 bases, with 8 bases remaining between them. There are 14 residues in the CDR3. The CDR3 here is CASSLARHQETQYF. The CDR3 nucleotides read TGCGCCAGCAGCTTGGCCCGACATCAAGAGACCCAGTACTTC.

The CDR3 here is CASSQDTGVHGYTF. The CDR3 nucleotides read TGCGCCAGCAGCCAAGATACAGGGGTCCATGGCTACACCTTC. The genes are TRBV4-3 and TRBJ1-2; the match to TRBD1 covers 7 bases. This CDR3 has 14 residues. With 0 bases clipped from V and 6 bases from J, the junction kept 4 bases outside the gene matches. CDR1 and CDR2 (germline): LGHNA, YSLEER.

The rearrangement uses TRBV5-1 and TRBJ1-2, with TRBD1 identical over 11 bases. The J segment lost 4 bases and the V segment lost 4 bases, leaving 3 bases of the junction unmatched. CDR1 and CDR2 (germline): SGHRS, YFSETQ. This CDR3 region has 14 residues. This CDR3 reads CASSQGTGGYGYTF. CDR3 sequence (DNA): TGCGCCAGCAGCCAGGGGACAGGGGGCTATGGCTACACCTTC.

This chain connects TRBV12-3 or TRBV12-4 to TRBJ1-5; perhaps TRBD1 as D (5 bases). The V end was cut by 6 bases, the J end by 4 bases, with 10 bases between. This CDR3 is built from 13 residues. CDR3 sequence reads: CASSVTENQPQHF. CDR3 DNA: TGTGCCAGCAGCGTGACAGAGAATCAGCCCCAGCATTTT.

The chain employs TRBV7-9 and TRBJ1-2, with TRBD1 matching over 8 bases. This CDR3 comprises 16 residues. V dropped 5 bases and J dropped 5; count of bases not matched to a gene: 13. Germline V gene sequence: CDR1 SEHNR, CDR2 FQNEAQ (reference sequence). The CDR3 region is CASSREGSGTGYGYTF. CDR3 DNA: TGTGCCAGCAGCCGAGAGGGATCCGGGACAGGTTATGGCTACACCTTC.

The rearrangement uses TRBV10-3 and TRBJ2-1; 8 bases align to TRBD2. The V and J ends lost 5 bases and 8 bases, in that order; junction bases with no gene match: 17. CDR1 is ENHRY, CDR2 SYGVKD, per germline. The CDR3 has 17 residues. The DNA of the CDR3 is TGTGCCATCAGTCTCAGCCGATCCGGGAGGGCCTTGGATGAGCAGTTCTTC. As protein: CAISLSRSGRALDEQFF.

The V call is TRBV11-2, the J call TRBJ2-3; weak D call: TRBD2 (6 bases). Germline CDR1 and CDR2: SGHAT and FQNNGV. Trimming removed 0 bases from V and 2 bases from J, with 21 bases in between. This CDR3 is built from 19 residues. CDR3 bases: TGTGCCAGCAGCTTAGATGTGCAGCTAGCGAGCGGTTCCACAGATACGCAGTATTTT. This encodes CASSLDVQLASGSTDTQYF.

The chain joins TRBV7-9 to TRBJ1-4; D remains unclear. This CDR3 is built from 14 residues. Germline-derived CDR1 and CDR2 are SEHNR and FQNEAQ (reference sequence). The V end was cut by 2 bases, the J end by 5 bases, with 9 bases between. The DNA for the CDR3 is TGTGCCAGCAGCTTACGGCCGGGGAATGAAAAACTGTTTTTT. It specifies CASSLRPGNEKLFF.

The chain has TRBV5-1 and TRBJ1-4, with D hard to call. Germline-derived CDR1 and CDR2 are SGHRS and YFSETQ. The V and J ends lost 0 bases and 2 bases respectively, with 8 bases between them. The CDR3 is 15 amino acids. This CDR3 is CASSLDRGTNEKLFF. CDR3 sequence (DNA): TGCGCCAGCAGCTTGGATCGGGGTACTAATGAAAAACTGTTTTTT.

The rearrangement uses TRBV7-8 and TRBJ2-2, with 10 bases lining up with TRBD2. V was clipped by 5 bases and J by 10 bases; unmatched bases: 7. Germline V CDR1 and CDR2: SGHVS, FQNEAQ. This CDR3 is 14 amino acids long. The CDR3 DNA reads TGTGCCAGCAGCCCGTGGACTAGCGGACAGGAGCTGTTTTTT. Protein sequence: CASSPWTSGQELFF. The variable domain in full, completed from reference TRBV7-8 and TRBJ2-2, reads GAGVSQSPRYKVAKRGQDVALRCDPISGHVSLFWYQQALGQGPEFLTYFQNEAQLDKSGLPSDRFFAERPEGSVSTLKIQRTQQEDSAVYLCASSPWTSGQELFFGEGSRLTVL.

The table lists this clone with a few counts. The chain employs TRBV2 and TRBJ1-5; 9 bases are shared with TRBD1. In germline, CDR1 is SNHLY, CDR2 FYNNEI. V gave up 1 base and J gave up 7 bases; unmatched junction bases: 2. The CDR3 is 14 residues long. The CDR3 here is CASSEGQGGQPQHF. The CDR3 DNA follows: TGTGCCAGCAGTGAAGGACAGGGGGGACAGCCCCAGCATTTT.

Worth noting for this clone: Other nucleotide sequences from this sample produce the same CDR3. The V call is TRBV7-3, the J call TRBJ1-1; D unresolved. CDR3 length: 14 residues. The germline V gene encodes CDR1 SGHTA and CDR2 FQGTGA. V was clipped by 0 bases and J by 1 base, with 6 bases between them. This chain's CDR3 is CASSLTGPNTEAFF. DNA for the CDR3: TGTGCCAGCAGCTTAACGGGCCCGAACACTGAAGCTTTCTTT.

The chain carries TRBV4-3 and TRBJ1-2; the D gene is possibly TRBD1 (5 bases). The germline gives CDR1 LGHNA, CDR2 YSLEER. This CDR3 is 15 amino acids long. Deletions cut 2 bases from V and 0 bases from J, with 10 bases between. The chain's CDR3 is CASSQSGTPNYGYTF. CDR3 DNA sequence: TGCGCCAGCAGCCAATCAGGGACTCCTAACTATGGCTACACCTTC.

J is TRBJ1-6 and V is TRBV28; D may be TRBD1 (5 bases). V gave up 6 bases and J gave up 6 bases, with 15 bases separating them. There are 15 residues in the CDR3. CDR1 is MDHEN and CDR2 is SYDVKM in the germline V gene. The CDR3 spells CASRIPGLLNSPLHF. The CDR3 nucleotides are TGTGCCAGCAGAATCCCGGGACTACTTAATTCACCCCTCCACTTT.

This chain joins TRBV7-2 and TRBJ2-7, with D possibly matching TRBD2 (7 bases). V was trimmed by 4 bases and J by 2 bases, leaving 18 bases between them. Germline assignment: CDR1 SGHTA and CDR2 FQGNSA. CDR3 length: 16 residues. CDR3 sequence: CASSWGGASGAYEQYF. In DNA, the CDR3 is TGTGCCAGCAGCTGGGGGGGGGCTAGCGGAGCCTACGAGCAGTACTTC.

The sample holds a few counts of this clone. This chain links TRBV9 with TRBJ1-1; D is ambiguous. CDR1 SGDLS and CDR2 YYNGEE come from the germline V gene. Between the trimmed V and J ends, which lost 4 bases and 1 base, there was a span of 14 bases. This CDR3 region has 15 residues. The chain's CDR3 is CASSLEARSNTEAFF. The CDR3 nucleotides read TGTGCCAGCAGCCTCGAGGCACGTTCGAACACTGAAGCTTTCTTT.

The V call is TRBV7-9, the J call TRBJ1-2; D uncertain. The CDR3 contains 13 residues. Trimming removed 1 base from V and 2 bases from J, with 5 bases in between. The germline gives CDR1 SEHNR, CDR2 FQNEAQ (reference sequence). The CDR3: CASSLDKNYGYTF. CDR3 DNA sequence: TGTGCCAGCAGCTTAGACAAAAACTATGGCTACACCTTC. Full variable domain (rest looked up from reference TRBV7-9 and TRBJ1-2): DTGVSQNPRHKITKRGQNVTFRCDPISEHNRLYWYRQTLGQGPEFLTYFQNEAQLEKSRLLSDRFSAERPKGSFSTLEIQRTEQGDSAMYLCASSLDKNYGYTFGSGTRLTVV.

V gene TRBV19 combines with J gene TRBJ1-3; 7 bases are shared with TRBD1. With 7 bases clipped from V and 4 bases from J, the junction kept 7 bases outside the gene matches. Germline-derived CDR1 and CDR2 are LNHDA and SQIVND (reference sequence). The CDR3 has 14 residues. The CDR3 loop is CASIGGSHGNTIYF. Here the CDR3 DNA reads TGTGCCAGTATAGGGGGCTCACACGGAAACACCATATATTTT.

V is TRBV12-5 and J is TRBJ1-4; 10 positions match TRBD1. Per the germline V gene, CDR1 is LGHNT and CDR2 is FRNRAP. CDR3 size: 14 residues. The ends lost 5 bases at V and 8 bases at J; junction bases unmatched: 5. In DNA, the CDR3 is TGTGCTAGTGGTCGGGACAGGGGAGCGGAAAAACTGTTTTTT. It is translated as CASGRDRGAEKLFF.

Notes on this clone: Compared with germline, one end of the junction differs, possibly owing to a read error. This CDR3 is CASSLAGARGEQFF. The CDR3 region has the DNA TGTGCCAGCAGCCTAGCGGGAGCCCGGGGTGAGCAGTTCTTC. The J gene is TRBJ2-1, the V gene TRBV7-2, with TRBD2 matching 10 bases. Germline values: CDR1 SGHTA, CDR2 FQGNSA. The CDR3 is 14 residues long.

The rearrangement uses TRBV3-1 (or the pseudogene TRBV3-2) and TRBJ1-2, with 10 bases matching TRBD1. CDR1 is LGHDT, CDR2 YNNKEL, per germline (reference sequence). The CDR3 has 16 amino acids. J lost 5 bases, V lost 3 bases, and 9 bases had no gene match. The CDR3 coding sequence is TGTGCCAGCAGCCAGGCAAGACAGGGGGCAGAGTATGGCTACACCTTC. It yields the protein CASSQARQGAEYGYTF.